This T cell receptor beta chain was identified during a study of T-cell memory formation after mild COVID-19. This CDR3 has 15 amino acids. CDR1 and CDR2 (germline): MNHNY, SVGAGI (reference sequence). The V and J ends lost 0 bases and 7 bases, in that order; junction bases with no gene match: 3. Barcoded TCR alpha and TCR beta cDNA libraries with UMIs came from 5'RACE using constant-segment primers. TCRdb analysed the 5' RACE reads with MiXCR anew, one entry per CDR3 protein. The table lists roughly 250,000 distinct CDR3 sequences, approximately 15% of them singletons. General study results and limits: The pre-infection memory compartment contained some responding clones, suggesting cross-reactive memory joined.

Regarding this clonotype: Its target is not known.

The sample comprised PBMCs or a T cell subset sorted from them (not recorded which). This chain links TRBV6-6 with TRBJ2-7; 13 nucleotides match TRBD2. The TCR originated in a man in his late teens or twenties who had mild COVID-19 (a few samples of this study predate the infection). Cell type and time point are not known. DNA for the CDR3: TGTGCCAGCAGTTACTCCCCGGGACTAGCGGGAGAGCAGTACGTC. It is translated as CASSYSPGLAGEQYV.